Detailed here is one T cell receptor beta chain. The CDR3 is 17 amino acids. Trimming cost V 3 bases and J 7 bases, with 20 bases left between them. Germline values: CDR1 KGHDR, CDR2 SFDVKD. A Seattle source enrolled patients during active infection and followed them longitudinally. This table comes from immunoSEQ multiplex PCR, and its TCRdb copy is limited to in-frame clones, with some not included. The sample lists 150,000 or so clones; approximately 85% were seen once. These data originate in a study of blood T cell repertoires in COVID-19. The sample consisted of peripheral blood. This clonotype was sampled from a man aged 60 to 75 with COVID-19, enrolled during active disease. V usage is TRBV24-1 and J usage is TRBJ2-2; a weak D match, TRBD1 (5 bases). CDR3 in amino acids: CATSDPTAGYLSGELFF. CDR3 bases: TGTGCCACCAGTGATCCGACAGCCGGGTATTTGAGCGGGGAGCTGTTTTTT.